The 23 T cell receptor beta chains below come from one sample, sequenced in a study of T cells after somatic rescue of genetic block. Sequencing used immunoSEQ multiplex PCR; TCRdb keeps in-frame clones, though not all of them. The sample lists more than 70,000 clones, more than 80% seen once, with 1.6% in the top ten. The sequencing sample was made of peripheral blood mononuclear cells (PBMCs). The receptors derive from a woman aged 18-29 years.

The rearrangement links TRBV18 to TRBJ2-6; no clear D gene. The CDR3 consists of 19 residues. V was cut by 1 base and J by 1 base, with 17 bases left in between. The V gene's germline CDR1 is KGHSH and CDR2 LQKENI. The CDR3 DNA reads TGTGCCAGCTCACCACTTGGTCCCCGGGCCCTTTCTGGGGCCAACGTCCTGACTTTC. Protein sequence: CASSPLGPRALSGANVLTF.

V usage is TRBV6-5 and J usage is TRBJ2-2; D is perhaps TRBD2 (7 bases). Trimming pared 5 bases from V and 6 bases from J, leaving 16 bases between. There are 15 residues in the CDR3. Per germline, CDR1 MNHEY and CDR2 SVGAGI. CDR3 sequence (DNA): TGTGCCAGCAGTCCTCCGGGGGGCTTGTCCGGGGAGCTGTTTTTT. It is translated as CASSPPGGLSGELFF.

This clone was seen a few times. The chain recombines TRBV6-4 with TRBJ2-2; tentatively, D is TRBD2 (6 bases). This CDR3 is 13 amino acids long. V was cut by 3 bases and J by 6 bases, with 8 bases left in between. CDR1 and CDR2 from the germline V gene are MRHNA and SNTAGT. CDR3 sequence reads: CASSEGDSGELFF. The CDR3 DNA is TGTGCCAGCAGTGAGGGGGACTCCGGGGAGCTGTTTTTT.

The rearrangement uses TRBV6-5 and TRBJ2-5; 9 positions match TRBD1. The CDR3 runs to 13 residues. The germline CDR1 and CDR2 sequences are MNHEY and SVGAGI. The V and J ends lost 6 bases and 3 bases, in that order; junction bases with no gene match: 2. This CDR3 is CASRRDREETQYF. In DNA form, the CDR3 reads TGTGCCAGCAGACGGGACAGGGAAGAGACCCAGTACTTC.

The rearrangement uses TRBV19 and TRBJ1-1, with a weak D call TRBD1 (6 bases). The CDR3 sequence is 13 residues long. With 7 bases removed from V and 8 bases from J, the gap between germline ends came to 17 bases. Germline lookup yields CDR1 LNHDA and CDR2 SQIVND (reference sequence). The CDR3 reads CASNEGGAAEAFF. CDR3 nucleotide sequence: TGTGCCAGTAACGAAGGGGGGGCCGCAGAAGCTTTCTTT.

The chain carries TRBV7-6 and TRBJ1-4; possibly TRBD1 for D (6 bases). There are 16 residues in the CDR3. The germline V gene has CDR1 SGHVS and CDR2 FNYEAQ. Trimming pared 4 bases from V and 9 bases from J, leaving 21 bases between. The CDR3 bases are TGTGCCAGCAGCTCGACCAGCACAGGGCCGTTACAAAAACTGTTTTTT. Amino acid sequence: CASSSTSTGPLQKLFF.

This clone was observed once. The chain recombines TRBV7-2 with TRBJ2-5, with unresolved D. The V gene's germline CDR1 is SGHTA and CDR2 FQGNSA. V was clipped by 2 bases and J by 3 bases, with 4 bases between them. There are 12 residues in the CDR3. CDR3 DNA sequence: TGTGCCAGCAGCTTATTTGAAGAGACCCAGTACTTC. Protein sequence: CASSLFEETQYF. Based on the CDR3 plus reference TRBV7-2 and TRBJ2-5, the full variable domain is GAGVSQSPSNKVTEKGKDVELRCDPISGHTALYWYRQSLGQGLEFLIYFQGNSAPDKSGLPSDRFSAERTGGSVSTLTIQRTQQEDSAVYLCASSLFEETQYFGPGTRLLVL.

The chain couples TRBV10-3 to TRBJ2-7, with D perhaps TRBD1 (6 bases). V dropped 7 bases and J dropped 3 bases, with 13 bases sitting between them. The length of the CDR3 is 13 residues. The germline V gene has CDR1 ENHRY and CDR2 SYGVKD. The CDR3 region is CAIKKQGRYEQYF. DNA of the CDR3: TGTGCCATCAAAAAACAGGGACGCTACGAGCAGTACTTC.

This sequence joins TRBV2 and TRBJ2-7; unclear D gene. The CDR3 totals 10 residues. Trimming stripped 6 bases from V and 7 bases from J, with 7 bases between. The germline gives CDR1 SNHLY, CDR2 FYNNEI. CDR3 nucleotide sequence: TGTGCCAGCAGGACAAAAGAGCAGTACTTC. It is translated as CASRTKEQYF. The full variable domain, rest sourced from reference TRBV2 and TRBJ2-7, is EPEVTQTPSHQVTQMGQEVILRCVPISNHLYFYWYRQILGQKVEFLVSFYNNEISEKSEIFDDQFSVERPDGSNFTLKIRSTKLEDSAMYFCASRTKEQYFGPGTRLTVT.

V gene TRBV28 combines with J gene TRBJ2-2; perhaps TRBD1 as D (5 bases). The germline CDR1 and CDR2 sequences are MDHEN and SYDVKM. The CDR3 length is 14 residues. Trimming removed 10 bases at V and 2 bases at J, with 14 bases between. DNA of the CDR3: TGTGCCACCTCACAAACAGGAAACACCGGGGAGCTGTTTTTT. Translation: CATSQTGNTGELFF.

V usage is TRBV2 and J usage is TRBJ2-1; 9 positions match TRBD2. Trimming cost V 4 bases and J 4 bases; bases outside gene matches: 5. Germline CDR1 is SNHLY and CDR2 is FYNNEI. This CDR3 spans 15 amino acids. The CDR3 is CASSGPGLAYNEQFF. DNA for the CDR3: TGTGCCAGCAGTGGTCCCGGACTAGCGTACAATGAGCAGTTCTTC.

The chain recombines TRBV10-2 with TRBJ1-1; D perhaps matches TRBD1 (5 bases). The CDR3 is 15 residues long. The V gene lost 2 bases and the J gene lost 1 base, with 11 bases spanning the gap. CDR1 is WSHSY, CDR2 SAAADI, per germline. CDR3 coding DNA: TGCGCCAGCAGTGAGGCAGGGCCATGGAACACTGAAGCTTTCTTT. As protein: CASSEAGPWNTEAFF.

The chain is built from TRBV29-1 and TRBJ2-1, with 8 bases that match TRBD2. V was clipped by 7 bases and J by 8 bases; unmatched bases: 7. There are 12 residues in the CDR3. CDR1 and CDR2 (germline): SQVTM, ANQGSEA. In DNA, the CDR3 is TGCAGCGCCCCAGCGGGAGTGGATGAGCAGTTCTTC. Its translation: CSAPAGVDEQFF.

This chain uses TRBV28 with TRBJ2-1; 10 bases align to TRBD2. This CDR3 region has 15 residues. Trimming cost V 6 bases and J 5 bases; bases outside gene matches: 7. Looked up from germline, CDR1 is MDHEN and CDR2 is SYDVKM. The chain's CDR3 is CASRTGTSDHNEQFF. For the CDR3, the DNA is TGTGCCAGCAGGACCGGGACTAGCGACCACAATGAGCAGTTCTTC.

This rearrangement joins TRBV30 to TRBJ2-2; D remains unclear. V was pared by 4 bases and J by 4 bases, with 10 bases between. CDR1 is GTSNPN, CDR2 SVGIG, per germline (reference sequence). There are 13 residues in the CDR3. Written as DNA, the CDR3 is TGTGCCTGGAACGGTCAGGTCACCGGGGAGCTGTTTTTT. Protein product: CAWNGQVTGELFF.

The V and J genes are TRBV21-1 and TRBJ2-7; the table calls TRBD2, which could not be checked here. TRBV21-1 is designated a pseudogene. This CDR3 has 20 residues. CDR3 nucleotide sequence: TGTGCCAGCAGCACCAACCCCTCCGAAGCGGGAGAGTTGTGCTCCTACGAGCAGTACTTC. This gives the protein CASSTNPSEAGELCSYEQYF.

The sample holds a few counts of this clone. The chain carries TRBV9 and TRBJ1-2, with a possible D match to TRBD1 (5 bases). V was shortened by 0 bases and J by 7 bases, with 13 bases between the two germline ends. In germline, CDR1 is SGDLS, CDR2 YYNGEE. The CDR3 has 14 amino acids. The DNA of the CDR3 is TGTGCCAGCAGCGTAGTCGCAGGGCCAGGTGGCTACACCTTC. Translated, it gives CASSVVAGPGGYTF.

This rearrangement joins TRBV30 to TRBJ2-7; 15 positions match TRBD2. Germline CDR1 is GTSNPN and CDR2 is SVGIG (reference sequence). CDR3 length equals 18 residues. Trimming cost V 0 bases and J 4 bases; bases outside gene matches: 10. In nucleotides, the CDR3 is TGTGCCTGGAGTGTAGCTCGTAGGACTAGCGGGAGGGCATACGAGCAGTACTTC. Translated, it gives CAWSVARRTSGRAYEQYF.

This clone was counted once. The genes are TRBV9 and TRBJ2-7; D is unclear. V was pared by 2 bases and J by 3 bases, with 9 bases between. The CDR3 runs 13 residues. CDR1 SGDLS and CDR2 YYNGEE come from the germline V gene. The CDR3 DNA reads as TGTGCCAGCAGCGTCGGCGGCCTCTACGAGCAGTACTTC. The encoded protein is CASSVGGLYEQYF. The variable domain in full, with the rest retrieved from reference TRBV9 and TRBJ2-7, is DSGVTQTPKHLITATGQRVTLRCSPRSGDLSVYWYQQSLDQGLQFLIQYYNGEERAKGNILERFSAQQFPDLHSELNLSSLELGDSALYFCASSVGGLYEQYFGPGTRLTVT.

CDR3 residues: CASSKPRWAVREKLFF. Here the CDR3 DNA reads TGTGCCAGCAGCAAACCCCGTTGGGCAGTGCGTGAAAAACTGTTTTTT. This rearrangement joins TRBV21-1 to TRBJ1-4; the D call TRBD1 from the table was never checked on the DNA. TRBV21-1 is annotated as a pseudogene. The CDR3 is made up of 16 amino acids.

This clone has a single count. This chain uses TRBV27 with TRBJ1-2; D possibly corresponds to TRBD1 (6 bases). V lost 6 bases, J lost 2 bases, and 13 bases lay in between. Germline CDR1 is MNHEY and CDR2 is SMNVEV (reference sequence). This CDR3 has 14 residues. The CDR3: CASREGTFNYGYTF. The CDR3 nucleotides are TGTGCCAGCAGAGAAGGGACATTCAACTATGGCTACACCTTC.

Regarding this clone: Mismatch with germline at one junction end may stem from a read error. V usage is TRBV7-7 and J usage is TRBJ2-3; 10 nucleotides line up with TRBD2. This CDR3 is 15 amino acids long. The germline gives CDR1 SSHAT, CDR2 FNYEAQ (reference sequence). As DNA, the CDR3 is TGTGCTAGCAGCCGGCTAGCGGGAGTTGGAGATACGCAGTATTTT. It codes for CASSRLAGVGDTQYF. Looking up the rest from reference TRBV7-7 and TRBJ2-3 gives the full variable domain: GAGVSQSPRYKVTKRGQDVTLRCDPISSHATLYWYQQALGQGPEFLTYFNYEAQPDKSGLPSDRFSAERPEGSISTLTIQRTEQRDSAMYRCASSRLAGVGDTQYFGPGTRLTVL.

For the CDR3, the DNA is TGTGCCAGCTCATTGCTCGGACAGGGCACAGATACGCAGTATTTT. It translates to CASSLLGQGTDTQYF. The chain is built from TRBV18 and TRBJ2-3; 7 bases are a match to TRBD1. V lost 5 bases to trimming and J lost 1 base; unmatched junction nucleotides: 6. Germline CDR1 and CDR2: KGHSH and LQKENI. The CDR3 length is 15 residues. Full variable domain (remainder filled in from reference TRBV18 and TRBJ2-3): NAGVMQNPRHLVRRRGQEARLRCSPMKGHSHVYWYRQLPEEGLKFMVYLQKENIIDESGMPKERFSAEFPKEGPSILRIQQVVRGDSAAYFCASSLLGQGTDTQYFGPGTRLTVL.